The 18 T cell receptor beta chains in this list originate from one sample, sequenced in a study of human T cells and chemical hapten exposure. As for time point: patch test 1, 2 weeks after DPC sensitization. Specified treatment: therapeutic diphenylcyclopropenone sensitization with weekly scalp DPC. TCRdb used MiXCR to reprocess the RACE reads, holding one entry per CDR3 protein. In the table there are 350,000 or so distinct CDR3 sequences, approximately 6.9% of which are singletons. The sample in question was whole blood, obtained in connection with sensitization to the hapten diphenylcyclopropenone (DPC). The receptor set was obtained from a woman under 30 with alopecia areata. Some clones in this sample may be carry-over from other donors' samples.

The V call is TRBV2, the J call TRBJ2-7; TRBD1 agrees at 9 bases. This CDR3 is 16 amino acids long. Trimming took 11 bases from V and 3 from J; bases not matched to a gene: 17. Germline CDR1 is SNHLY and CDR2 is FYNNEI. CDR3 region: CAASPGTGMGNYEQYF. For the CDR3, the DNA is TGTGCCGCAAGTCCCGGGACAGGGATGGGGAACTACGAGCAGTACTTC.

This sequence joins TRBV18 and TRBJ1-1, with D uncertain. In germline, CDR1 is KGHSH, CDR2 LQKENI. V was clipped by 3 bases and J by 7 bases, with 15 bases between them. The CDR3 contains 14 residues. CDR3 sequence reads: CASSPNILGNEAFF. The DNA of the CDR3 is TGTGCCAGCTCACCTAACATATTGGGGAATGAAGCTTTCTTT.

J is TRBJ2-3 and V is TRBV5-5, with 12 bases that match TRBD2. Losses at the gene ends were 4 bases for V and 4 bases for J; bases not matched to a gene: 7. Germline V lookup: CDR1 SGHKS, CDR2 YYEKEE (reference sequence). The CDR3 totals 16 residues. The CDR3 DNA sequence: TGTGCCAGCAGCCTCCGGACTAGCGGGGCTGCAGATACGCAGTATTTT. Translating gives CASSLRTSGAADTQYF.

This clonotype was detected many times. The rearrangement uses TRBV2 and TRBJ1-2; 9 nucleotides agree with TRBD1. Germline V gene data show CDR1 as SNHLY and CDR2 as FYNNEI. The trim removed 3 bases at V and 5 bases at J, leaving 7 bases unmatched. This CDR3 spans 15 amino acids. The CDR3 DNA reads as TGTGCCAGCAGTGAGACAGGGGGTGCCATTTATGGCTACACCTTC. Residues: CASSETGGAIYGYTF. The full variable domain, in which reference TRBV2 and TRBJ1-2 provide the parts outside the CDR3, is EPEVTQTPSHQVTQMGQEVILRCVPISNHLYFYWYRQILGQKVEFLVSFYNNEISEKSEIFDDQFSVERPDGSNFTLKIRSTKLEDSAMYFCASSETGGAIYGYTFGSGTRLTVV.

The chain's CDR3 is CASSQRGWDQPQHF. The DNA for the CDR3 is TGTGCCAGCAGCCAACGTGGATGGGATCAGCCCCAGCATTTT. V usage is TRBV3-1 and J usage is TRBJ1-5; D uncertain. The V end was cut by 2 bases, the J end by 5 bases, with 10 bases between. CDR1 is LGHDT, CDR2 YNNKEL, per germline (reference sequence). The CDR3 contains 14 residues.

This clonotype was observed a handful of times. V and J are TRBV15 and TRBJ1-3, with a possible D match to TRBD1 (5 bases). This CDR3 region has 15 residues. Germline CDR1 and CDR2: LNHNV and YYDKDF (reference sequence). Deletions cut 0 bases from V and 3 bases from J, with 9 bases between. CDR3 loop: CATSRDSRVGNTIYF. The CDR3 DNA sequence: TGTGCCACCAGCAGAGATTCCAGGGTTGGAAACACCATATATTTT.

The chain carries TRBV12-3 or TRBV12-4 and TRBJ2-3, with D perhaps TRBD2 (6 bases). The CDR3 runs to 14 residues. With 11 bases removed from V and 6 bases from J, the gap between germline ends came to 21 bases. Here the CDR3 reads CALAVGGVLDTQYF. The CDR3 DNA reads TGTGCCTTAGCAGTGGGGGGAGTATTGGATACGCAGTATTTT.

This chain uses TRBV6-5 with TRBJ2-5; the D gene could be TRBD1 or TRBD2 (5 bases each). V lost 6 bases, J lost 8 bases, and 22 bases lay in between. The CDR3 covers 15 residues. Germline CDR1 is MNHEY and CDR2 is SVGAGI. DNA of the CDR3: TGTGCCAGCAGCAATACCGGGACGGCGGCTTTAACCCAGTACTTC. The encoded protein is CASSNTGTAALTQYF.

This clonotype was seen only a few times. The chain carries TRBV10-3 and TRBJ1-3; D is ambiguous. The germline CDR1 and CDR2 sequences are ENHRY and SYGVKD. V lost 6 bases to trimming and J lost 4 bases, with 1 base between them. This CDR3 has 10 amino acids. CDR3 DNA: TGTGCCATCAGCGGAAACACCATATATTTT. This encodes CAISGNTIYF.

This clonotype occurred a few times. This sequence joins TRBV5-1 and TRBJ1-3, with D maybe TRBD1 (5 bases). CDR1 is SGHRS and CDR2 is YFSETQ in the germline V gene. V was trimmed by 2 bases and J by 2 bases, leaving 11 bases between them. The CDR3 runs to 15 residues. The CDR3 is CASSLEGMPGNTIYF. In DNA form, the CDR3 reads TGCGCCAGCAGCTTAGAGGGGATGCCTGGAAACACCATATATTTT.

This clonotype was picked up many times. This chain uses TRBV4-1 with TRBJ2-1, with D hard to call. The CDR3 sequence is 16 residues long. The ends were cut back, 3 bases at V and 8 bases at J, with 20 bases in the middle. CDR1 is MGHRA and CDR2 is YSYEKL in the germline V gene. Here the CDR3 DNA reads TGCGCCAGCAGCCAGGCCGACCCTAGTCTTGAGGATGAGCAGTTCTTC. This gives the protein CASSQADPSLEDEQFF.

This clonotype was picked up many times. The chain is built from TRBV4-3 and TRBJ2-1; D is undetermined. V was trimmed by 3 bases and J by 0 bases, leaving 12 bases between them. The length of the CDR3 is 16 residues. Per germline, CDR1 LGHNA and CDR2 YSLEER. CDR3 loop: CASSHATAISYNEQFF. The CDR3 region has the DNA TGCGCCAGCAGCCATGCTACAGCTATCTCCTACAATGAGCAGTTCTTC.

The chain combines TRBV7-8 with TRBJ1-1; D remains unclear. CDR1 is SGHVS, CDR2 FQNEAQ, per germline. V was pared by 4 bases and J by 6 bases, with 9 bases between. The CDR3 has 12 residues. In DNA, the CDR3 is TGTGCCAGCAGCTCCGAGGGCTCTGAAGCTTTCTTT. Translation: CASSSEGSEAFF.

This clonotype was found a few times. V usage is TRBV5-1 and J usage is TRBJ2-3; 9 bases align to TRBD1. With V trimmed by 5 bases and J by 2 bases, 3 bases remained unmatched. Germline V lookup: CDR1 SGHRS, CDR2 YFSETQ. This CDR3 region has 14 residues. The CDR3 bases are TGCGCCAGCAGGGGGGACAGGGTCACAGATACGCAGTATTTT. This codes for CASRGDRVTDTQYF.

This clonotype has a count of ten or more. The V and J genes are TRBV11-2 and TRBJ1-6; perhaps TRBD1 as D (6 bases). The germline CDR1 and CDR2 sequences are SGHAT and FQNNGV. The CDR3 extends over 14 amino acids. V shed 7 bases and J shed 5 bases, with 12 bases lying between them. Here the CDR3 DNA reads TGTGCCAGCAAAACGAGGGGGGATAATTCACCCCTCCACTTT. Translated, it gives CASKTRGDNSPLHF.

Here the CDR3 DNA reads TGTGCCAGCAGTTACTCGATCAGGCACCACTCTGGGGCCAACGTCCTGACTTTC. As protein: CASSYSIRHHSGANVLTF. The rearrangement joins TRBV6-5 to TRBJ2-6; D is unresolved. This CDR3 has 18 residues. Per the germline V gene, CDR1 is MNHEY and CDR2 is SVGAGI. V lost 0 bases and J lost 0, with 12 bases in between.

The chain has TRBV6-1 and TRBJ2-1; D gene ambiguous. Looked up from germline, CDR1 is MNHNS and CDR2 is SASEGT. The V and J ends lost 4 bases and 7 bases respectively, with 14 bases between them. The CDR3 length is 14 residues. The CDR3 protein is CASSGVETPNEQFF. DNA of the CDR3: TGTGCCAGCAGTGGGGTAGAGACTCCAAATGAGCAGTTCTTC.

For the CDR3, the DNA is TGTGCCAGCTCACCGATGGCAGGGGATGGCTACACCTTC. Translated: CASSPMAGDGYTF. V is TRBV18 and J is TRBJ1-2; D might be TRBD1 (6 bases). The CDR3 contains 13 residues. V dropped 3 bases and J dropped 6 bases, with 11 bases sitting between them. Per the germline V gene, CDR1 is KGHSH and CDR2 is LQKENI.